This entry lists 18 T cell receptor beta chains sequenced from one sample in a study of blood T cell repertoires in COVID-19. The protocol was immunoSEQ multiplex PCR, while the TCRdb copy is restricted to in-frame clones and leaves out a portion. This table holds 140,000 to 150,000 clones, roughly 80% found once. The material sequenced was peripheral blood. The receptors derive from a man between 65 and 80 years old who had recovered from COVID-19.

This clone came up a few times. The chain is built from TRBV27 and TRBJ1-2; the match to TRBD1 covers 7 bases. Germline V CDR1 and CDR2: MNHEY, SMNVEV (reference sequence). CDR3 length: 15 residues. V was pared by 3 bases and J by 2 bases, with 6 bases of the junction left unmatched. Here the CDR3 DNA reads TGTGCCAGCAGTTTCCGACAGGGAAGGAACTATGGCTACACCTTC. Amino acid sequence: CASSFRQGRNYGYTF.

The chain combines TRBV12-3 or TRBV12-4 with TRBJ2-3; D ambiguous. Between the trimmed V and J ends, which lost 2 bases and 7 bases, there was a span of 10 bases. The CDR3 runs 13 residues. The CDR3 loop reads CASSLFPSHTQYF. The CDR3 bases are TGTGCCAGCAGTTTATTCCCATCCCATACGCAGTATTTT.

This clone was counted once. The chain recombines TRBV19 with TRBJ1-1, with D possibly matching TRBD1 (5 bases). The CDR3 consists of 16 residues. Germline V gene data show CDR1 as LNHDA and CDR2 as SQIVND (reference sequence). Trimming took off 3 bases at V and 0 bases at J, with 14 bases between the two ends. The CDR3 DNA reads as TGTGCCAGTAGTATTCAGCAGGGCCTCATGAACACTGAAGCTTTCTTT. This codes for CASSIQQGLMNTEAFF.

V gene TRBV6-5 combines with J gene TRBJ1-1; 7 bases fit TRBD1. V was pared by 5 bases and J by 3 bases, with 3 bases of the junction left unmatched. From germline, CDR1 is MNHEY and CDR2 SVGAGI. This CDR3 contains 13 residues. The CDR3 sequence: CASSRQGDTEAFF. DNA of the CDR3: TGTGCCAGCAGTCGACAGGGAGACACTGAAGCTTTCTTT.

In this sample, this clone turned up once. The chain joins TRBV28 to TRBJ2-1; tentatively, D is TRBD2 (5 bases). Deletions cut 6 bases from V and 6 bases from J, with 9 bases between. The CDR3 extends over 12 amino acids. In germline, CDR1 is MDHEN, CDR2 SYDVKM. CDR3 residues: CASSLAPNEQFF. The CDR3 bases are TGTGCCAGCAGCCTAGCCCCCAATGAGCAGTTCTTC. The variable domain in full, with the rest retrieved from reference TRBV28 and TRBJ2-1, is DVKVTQSSRYLVKRTGEKVFLECVQDMDHENMFWYRQDPGLGLRLIYFSYDVKMKEKGDIPEGYSVSREKKERFSLILESASTNQTSMYLCASSLAPNEQFFGPGTRLTVL.

The rearrangement uses TRBV9 and TRBJ1-1; 10 nucleotides align to TRBD1. J was trimmed by 4 bases and V by 4 bases; bases with no gene match: 13. Germline values: CDR1 SGDLS, CDR2 YYNGEE. The CDR3 is 17 residues long. The CDR3 loop reads CASSPRDRGPIPTEAFF. The CDR3 DNA reads TGTGCCAGCAGCCCCCGGGACAGGGGCCCTATCCCCACTGAAGCTTTCTTT.

The rearrangement links TRBV19 to TRBJ1-2; D perhaps matches TRBD1 (6 bases). CDR1 and CDR2 from the germline V gene are LNHDA and SQIVND (reference sequence). V lost 7 bases and J 2 bases, leaving 11 bases between the germline ends. The CDR3 totals 13 residues. DNA of the CDR3: TGTGCCAGTACTCGGACAGACAACTATGGCTACACCTTC. It codes for CASTRTDNYGYTF.

The V and J genes are TRBV5-1 and TRBJ2-7; 9 bases match TRBD1. V dropped 5 bases and J dropped 2; count of bases not matched to a gene: 5. Germline values: CDR1 SGHRS, CDR2 YFSETQ. This CDR3 is 14 amino acids long. In nucleotides, the CDR3 is TGCGCCAGCAGACCACAGGGGGCTACCTACGAGCAGTACTTC. This sequence encodes CASRPQGATYEQYF.

The V and J genes are TRBV30 and TRBJ2-7, with TRBD1 matching 8 bases. V dropped 7 bases and J dropped 4; count of bases not matched to a gene: 6. CDR1 is GTSNPN, CDR2 SVGIG, per germline (reference sequence). The CDR3 spans 12 residues. The CDR3 DNA sequence: TGTGCCTCGCAGGGGGCCGAGTACGAGCAGTACTTC. It yields the protein CASQGAEYEQYF.

The chain combines TRBV10-3 with TRBJ1-2, with D unclear. CDR1 is ENHRY and CDR2 is SYGVKD in the germline V gene. The V gene lost 3 bases and the J gene lost 6 bases, with 5 bases spanning the gap. The CDR3 length is 11 residues. In nucleotides, the CDR3 is TGTGCCATCAGTGACGGGGATGGCTACACCTTC. It encodes CAISDGDGYTF.

The chain recombines TRBV18 with TRBJ2-3; 7 bases line up with TRBD2. This CDR3 region has 17 residues. The V gene end was trimmed by 3 bases and the J gene end by 0 bases; junction bases not matched to a gene: 9. Germline V gene sequence: CDR1 KGHSH, CDR2 LQKENI. CDR3 in DNA: TGTGCCAGCTCACCCCTCCGCAGCGGGGCTAGCACAGATACGCAGTATTTT. The encoded protein is CASSPLRSGASTDTQYF. Full variable domain (outside the CDR3, taken from reference TRBV18 and TRBJ2-3): NAGVMQNPRHLVRRRGQEARLRCSPMKGHSHVYWYRQLPEEGLKFMVYLQKENIIDESGMPKERFSAEFPKEGPSILRIQQVVRGDSAAYFCASSPLRSGASTDTQYFGPGTRLTVL.

The chain has TRBV9 and TRBJ1-1; the D is unclear. V was shortened by 4 bases and J by 5 bases, with 18 bases between the two germline ends. The CDR3 spans 15 residues. Germline CDR1 is SGDLS and CDR2 is YYNGEE. The CDR3 spells CASSPSGMSLTEAFF. CDR3 in DNA: TGTGCCAGCAGCCCTTCCGGGATGTCTCTGACTGAAGCTTTCTTT.

This clone occurred a few times. The rearrangement joins TRBV11-2 to TRBJ1-3; tentatively, D is TRBD1 (5 bases). CDR3 length equals 15 residues. The ends were cut back, 3 bases at V and 7 bases at J, with 16 bases in the middle. CDR1 and CDR2 (germline): SGHAT, FQNNGV. CDR3 DNA sequence: TGTGCCAGCAGCTTTTTCCAGGGTATCGGCAACACCATATATTTT. It encodes CASSFFQGIGNTIYF. The full variable domain, rest sourced from reference TRBV11-2 and TRBJ1-3, is EAGVAQSPRYKIIEKRQSVAFWCNPISGHATLYWYQQILGQGPKLLIQFQNNGVVDDSQLPKDRFSAERLKGVDSTLKIQPAKLEDSAVYLCASSFFQGIGNTIYFGEGSWLTVV.

The chain is built from TRBV5-1 and TRBJ2-1, with a weak D call TRBD1 (6 bases). The CDR3 totals 16 residues. V was cut by 4 bases and J by 4 bases, with 18 bases left in between. Germline V lookup: CDR1 SGHRS, CDR2 YFSETQ. CDR3 sequence (DNA): TGCGCCAGCAGCCCCACCGGCAGGGGCTTTTACAATGAGCAGTTCTTC. Amino acid sequence: CASSPTGRGFYNEQFF.

This clone was seen only once. CDR3 in amino acids: CASSENPPRPEVIQYF. Written as DNA, the CDR3 is TGTGCCAGCAGTGAAAACCCTCCGAGGCCCGAGGTCATTCAGTACTTC. The genes are TRBV2 and TRBJ2-4; D is undetermined. V lost 2 bases to trimming and J lost 9 bases, with 20 bases between them. The germline V gene encodes CDR1 SNHLY and CDR2 FYNNEI. The CDR3 totals 16 residues.

This chain links TRBV5-1 with TRBJ2-5; no firm D call. There are 12 residues in the CDR3. V lost 5 bases, J lost 5 bases, and 10 bases lay in between. Germline CDR1 SGHRS, CDR2 YFSETQ. The DNA for the CDR3 is TGCGCCAGCAGACTTGCCGGGGAGACCCAGTACTTC. As protein: CASRLAGETQYF.

The rearrangement joins TRBV30 to TRBJ1-5, with 7 bases that match TRBD1. This CDR3 is built from 14 residues. The germline V gene has CDR1 GTSNPN and CDR2 SVGIG (reference sequence). V shed 3 bases and J 3 bases; nucleotides not matched to a gene: 5. The CDR3 region is CAWRRTGNNQPQHF. The CDR3 bases are TGTGCCTGGAGGAGGACAGGAAACAATCAGCCCCAGCATTTT.

The chain is built from TRBV29-1 and TRBJ2-3; TRBD2 is a possible D gene (6 bases). Trimming removed 8 bases from V and 5 bases from J, with 20 bases in between. The CDR3 sequence is 14 residues long. CDR1 is SQVTM and CDR2 is ANQGSEA in the germline V gene. The CDR3 DNA sequence: TGCAGCTCCCGGGTAGCGGCTCCCTTAGATACGCAGTATTTT. Translation: CSSRVAAPLDTQYF.